The next 23 T cell receptor beta chains were all read from a single sample in a study of tumor-infiltrating lymphocytes in oesophageal squamous cell carcinoma. TCRdb reanalysed the PCR reads using MiXCR and keeps one entry per CDR3 protein. In the table there are about 14,000 distinct CDR3 sequences, roughly 44% of which are singletons. Sequenced material: blood. Receptor source: a male donor with esophageal squamous cell carcinoma.

This clonotype showed up many times. This chain joins TRBV5-1 and TRBJ2-5, with 7 bases identical to TRBD1. The CDR3 contains 14 residues. In germline, CDR1 is SGHRS, CDR2 YFSETQ. V was pared by 4 bases and J by 2 bases, with 5 bases of the junction left unmatched. CDR3 protein: CASSPRTGQETQYF. The CDR3 region has the DNA TGCGCCAGCAGCCCCCGGACAGGACAAGAGACCCAGTACTTC.

This clonotype was observed at least ten times. The V and J genes are TRBV10-2 and TRBJ2-3, with D possibly TRBD2 on 5 matching bases. In germline, CDR1 is WSHSY, CDR2 SAAADI. The CDR3 runs to 16 residues. The V and J ends lost 4 bases and 6 bases respectively, with 20 bases between them. This CDR3 is CASSVVETGVGDTQYF. The DNA of the CDR3 is TGCGCCAGCAGTGTAGTCGAAACCGGGGTGGGTGATACGCAGTATTTT.

By frequency in the sample, this clonotype is medium-sized. The chain carries TRBV7-2 and TRBJ2-7; perhaps TRBD2 as D (5 bases). V was trimmed by 3 bases and J by 5 bases, leaving 11 bases between them. The CDR3 has 13 residues. Germline V gives CDR1 SGHTA, CDR2 FQGNSA. DNA of the CDR3: TGTGCCAGCAGCTTGTTGAGGGCCCACGAGCAGTACTTC. Translating it yields CASSLLRAHEQYF.

Regarding this clonotype: Its ends do not fully match the called genes, so a read error is possible. The CDR3 is CASSLGQGQQETQYF. The CDR3 nucleotides read TGTGCTAGCAGCTTAGGACAGGGGCAACAAGAGACCCAGTACTTC. V is TRBV7-6 and J is TRBJ2-5; the match to TRBD1 covers 9 bases. The CDR3 length is 15 residues. Germline V CDR1 and CDR2: SGHVS, FNYEAQ.

This clonotype was observed a few times. A much larger clone sits a single nucleotide away, making a read error possible. The gene calls are TRBV24-1 and TRBJ2-7; 7 bases agree with TRBD1. V was pared by 3 bases and J by 7 bases, with 8 bases of the junction left unmatched. The length of the CDR3 is 14 residues. Looked up from germline, CDR1 is KGHDR and CDR2 is SFDVKD. CDR3 protein: CATSDVTGPNEQYF. In DNA, the CDR3 is TGTGCCACCAGTGATGTGACAGGGCCAAATGAGCAGTACTTC.

At least ten counts were recorded for this clonotype. Here the CDR3 reads CAISEPYQETQYF. CDR3 coding DNA: TGTGCCATCAGTGAGCCCTATCAAGAGACCCAGTACTTC. The rearrangement uses TRBV10-3 and TRBJ2-5; D is unclear. V lost 2 bases, J lost 2 bases, and 6 bases lay in between. Germline CDR1 ENHRY, CDR2 SYGVKD. This CDR3 comprises 13 residues.

Concerning this clonotype itself: Without the conserved terminal phenylalanine or tryptophan, this CDR3 likely stems from a read error. The chain combines TRBV11-3 with TRBJ2-4; TRBD1 matches at 8 bases. The better agreement between TRBJ2-7 and the DNA end casts doubt on the J call. In germline, CDR1 is SGHNT, CDR2 YENEEA. The CDR3 has 14 amino acids. CDR3 in DNA: TGTGCCAGCAGCTTAAGGACAGGGCCCTACGAGCAGTACTCC. Translated: CASSLRTGPYEQYS.

The V and J genes are TRBV12-3 or TRBV12-4 and TRBJ2-1; perhaps TRBD2 as D (6 bases). The end of the DNA is better explained by TRBJ2-7, so the J call may be wrong. The CDR3 consists of 13 residues. The CDR3 reads CASSFGGTYEQYF. CDR3 coding DNA: TGTGCCAGCAGTTTTGGGGGGACCTACGAGCAGTACTTC.

This clonotype ranks as medium-sized. CDR3 region: CASSLNGFLTDTQYF. The CDR3 DNA is TGTGCCAGCAGCTTAAATGGCTTCCTCACAGATACGCAGTATTTT. The chain joins TRBV7-3 to TRBJ2-3; D not certain. Deletions cut 1 base from V and 2 bases from J, with 10 bases between. The CDR3 covers 15 residues. Germline CDR1 is SGHTA and CDR2 is FQGTGA.

By frequency in the sample, this clonotype is medium-sized (0.01 to 0.1%). The chain recombines TRBV11-2 with TRBJ2-1, with D maybe TRBD1 (7 bases). The germline CDR1 and CDR2 sequences are SGHAT and FQNNGV. The CDR3 sequence is 15 residues long. V lost 5 bases to trimming and J lost 7 bases, with 18 bases between them. DNA for the CDR3: TGTGCCAGCAGCGTAGGGGGCGGGATAGGGAATGAGCAGTTCTTC. Translated, it gives CASSVGGGIGNEQFF. The whole variable domain, filled in from reference TRBV11-2 and TRBJ2-1, reads EAGVAQSPRYKIIEKRQSVAFWCNPISGHATLYWYQQILGQGPKLLIQFQNNGVVDDSQLPKDRFSAERLKGVDSTLKIQPAKLEDSAVYLCASSVGGGIGNEQFFGPGTRLTVL.

The rearrangement joins TRBV7-2 to TRBJ1-6; no reliable D call. This CDR3 is built from 15 residues. V lost 2 bases and J lost 9, with 14 bases in between. Per germline, CDR1 SGHTA and CDR2 FQGNSA. CDR3 nucleotide sequence: TGTGCCAGCAGCTTATCTCCCCTTGGTGGTTCACCCCTCCACTTT. It encodes CASSLSPLGGSPLHF.

The chain employs TRBV2 and TRBJ2-2; D is perhaps TRBD1 or TRBD2 (5 bases each). With 0 bases removed from V and 7 bases from J, the gap between germline ends came to 12 bases. This CDR3 has 15 amino acids. Germline CDR1 and CDR2: SNHLY and FYNNEI. The CDR3 sequence is CASSEALRGDGELFF. CDR3 sequence (DNA): TGTGCCAGCAGTGAAGCGCTTCGAGGGGACGGGGAGCTGTTTTTT.

This clonotype has only a few counts. This rearrangement joins TRBV7-2 to TRBJ2-6; 8 positions agree with TRBD1. The J call is doubtful: the DNA matches TRBJ2-1 better. The germline V gene encodes CDR1 SGHTA and CDR2 FQGNSA. The CDR3 is made up of 15 amino acids. CDR3 DNA sequence: TGTGCCAGCAGCTTAGGGGCAGGGGGCTCCTATGAGCAGTTCTTC. The encoded protein is CASSLGAGGSYEQFF.

The rearrangement joins TRBV6-6 to TRBJ2-2; D might be TRBD1 or TRBD2, each matching 5 bases. The CDR3 length is 18 residues. Trimming removed 4 bases from V and 5 bases from J, with 23 bases in between. Germline-derived CDR1 and CDR2 are MNHNY and SVGAGI (reference sequence). The CDR3 sequence is CASSLVVVGPVVTGELFF. As DNA, the CDR3 is TGTGCCAGCAGTTTAGTTGTGGTGGGACCGGTAGTAACCGGGGAGCTGTTTTTT.

The chain employs TRBV7-2 and TRBJ2-3, with TRBD1 identical over 9 bases. The junction had 7 bases not matched to a gene; V was cut back by 0 bases and J by 6 bases. Germline CDR1 reads SGHTA; CDR2 reads FQGNSA. The CDR3 contains 16 residues. The CDR3 here is CASSLAGQGRSDTQYF. The CDR3, as DNA: TGTGCCAGCAGCTTAGCGGGACAGGGCAGATCGGATACGCAGTATTTT.

Judged by abundance, this clonotype is large (0.1 to 1%). The rearrangement joins TRBV7-6 to TRBJ2-5; D ambiguous. This CDR3 has 12 residues. V gave up 5 bases and J gave up 5 bases, with 9 bases separating them. Germline V lookup: CDR1 SGHVS, CDR2 FNYEAQ. CDR3 in amino acids: CASSDPGETQYF. The CDR3 region has the DNA TGTGCCAGCAGCGACCCCGGGGAGACCCAGTACTTC.

Only a few counts were recorded for this clonotype. V is TRBV10-3 and J is TRBJ2-1; D remains unclear. The end of the DNA fits TRBJ2-7 better, so the J call may be wrong. The CDR3 spans 13 residues. Germline CDR1 reads ENHRY; CDR2 reads SYGVKD. The CDR3 reads CAISLGGAYEQYF. CDR3 in DNA: TGTGCCATCAGTTTGGGTGGGGCCTACGAGCAGTACTTC.

A word on this clonotype: Being one base from a much bigger clone, this may be a read error. This sequence joins TRBV11-2 and TRBJ2-7; the match to TRBD2 covers 7 bases. The germline CDR1 and CDR2 sequences are SGHAT and FQNNGV. The CDR3 is 16 amino acids. The CDR3 coding sequence is TGTGCCAGCAACTTAGGAGGAGCAGGGAGGGGAGGTGAGCAGTACTTC. Its protein is CASNLGGAGRGGEQYF.

At least ten counts were recorded for this clonotype. The V gene is TRBV27, the J gene TRBJ2-3; unclear D gene. The germline V gene encodes CDR1 MNHEY and CDR2 SMNVEV (reference sequence). This CDR3 spans 12 amino acids. V was clipped by 4 bases and J by 1 base, with 3 bases between them. The CDR3 bases are TGTGCCAGCAGTTCGCGCACAGATACGCAGTATTTT. Protein product: CASSSRTDTQYF.

This clonotype was recorded at least ten times. The V and J genes are TRBV28 and TRBJ2-5, with D unclear. Matching the DNA end better, TRBJ2-7 makes the J call doubtful. The CDR3 contains 12 residues. Per the germline V gene, CDR1 is MDHEN and CDR2 is SYDVKM. The CDR3 region is CASGSDSYEQYF. For the CDR3, the DNA is TGTGCCAGCGGGTCCGACTCCTACGAGCAGTACTTC.

This chain joins TRBV7-2 and TRBJ2-3; D is unclear. Near its end, the DNA agrees better with TRBJ2-1, so the J call may be wrong. The germline V gene has CDR1 SGHTA and CDR2 FQGNSA. This CDR3 spans 13 amino acids. The CDR3 region has the DNA TGTGCCAGCAGCTTAGTGGACCGAGAGACCCAGTTCTTC. Encoded protein: CASSLVDRETQFF.

This clonotype appeared many times. The chain uses TRBV7-9 and TRBJ1-2; 8 positions agree with TRBD1. The CDR3 runs to 12 residues. Germline values: CDR1 SEHNR, CDR2 FQNEAQ (reference sequence). Unmatched junction bases numbered 1, after V lost 6 bases and J lost 4 bases. The CDR3 nucleotides read TGTGCCAGCAGAGGACAGGGCTATGGCTACACCTTC. Amino acid sequence: CASRGQGYGYTF.

This chain links TRBV7-2 with TRBJ1-1; D is unclear. CDR3 size: 14 residues. V gave up 1 base and J gave up 2 bases, with 8 bases separating them. Germline V CDR1 and CDR2: SGHTA, FQGNSA. The CDR3 region has the DNA TGTGCCAGCAGCTTAGATTTTTACAACACTGAAGCTTTCTTT. It specifies CASSLDFYNTEAFF.